The 29 T cell receptor beta chains given below trace back to one sample, sequenced in a study of CD8+CD57+ T cells in acquired aplastic anemia. Investigators profiled TCR beta VDJ and CDR3 from genomic DNA template. One entry per CDR3 protein, called by TCRdb with MiXCR from the reads. The table includes 200,000 to 250,000 distinct CDR3 sequences, over 60% detected once. Source material: sorted CD4+, CD8+, or CD8+CD57+ T cells (not recorded which) from PBMCs. These receptors were collected from a human donor in good health.

V is TRBV29-1 and J is TRBJ2-1; 13 bases align to TRBD2. V lost 8 bases to trimming and J lost 7 bases; unmatched junction nucleotides: 8. There are 14 residues in the CDR3. Germline assignment: CDR1 SQVTM and CDR2 ANQGSEA. CDR3 amino acids: CSLGSLAGGNEQFF. The CDR3 region has the DNA TGCAGCTTAGGGTCACTAGCGGGGGGGAATGAGCAGTTCTTC.

The table lists this clonotype with many counts. The rearrangement links TRBV7-3 to TRBJ2-5; tentatively, D is TRBD2 (6 bases). This CDR3 is 15 amino acids long. Trimming left V 2 bases short and J 2 bases short, with 12 bases between. Germline V gives CDR1 SGHTA, CDR2 FQGTGA. The CDR3 region has the DNA TGTGCCAGCAGCTTAGGCGCGGGGCTACAAGAGACCCAGTACTTC. It specifies CASSLGAGLQETQYF.

This sequence joins TRBV2 and TRBJ2-1; D not resolved. Trimming pared 8 bases from V and 6 bases from J, leaving 17 bases between. Germline V lookup: CDR1 SNHLY, CDR2 FYNNEI. The CDR3 totals 14 residues. The CDR3 is CASVEDAGVNEQFF. Written as DNA, the CDR3 is TGTGCCAGCGTTGAAGATGCTGGGGTCAATGAGCAGTTCTTC.

This clonotype was found many times. The chain employs TRBV10-3 and TRBJ2-2; 10 positions agree with TRBD1. Looked up from germline, CDR1 is ENHRY and CDR2 is SYGVKD. V was clipped by 4 bases and J by 0 bases; unmatched bases: 11. The CDR3 has 19 residues. The CDR3 protein is CAISGGTGVSESNTGELFF. CDR3 sequence (DNA): TGTGCCATCAGTGGCGGGACAGGGGTTTCCGAGTCGAACACCGGGGAGCTGTTTTTT.

CDR3 sequence: CATSDSTPGQGYNEQFF. The CDR3 DNA reads TGTGCCACCAGTGATTCAACCCCGGGACAGGGCTACAATGAGCAGTTCTTC. This chain uses TRBV24-1 with TRBJ2-1; 9 positions agree with TRBD1. Per the germline V gene, CDR1 is KGHDR and CDR2 is SFDVKD. The length of the CDR3 is 17 residues. V shed 2 bases, J shed 3 bases, and the junction held 7 bases outside the gene matches.

This clonotype has a handful of counts. The J gene is TRBJ2-3, the V gene TRBV28; 10 nucleotides match TRBD2. J lost 2 bases, V lost 5 bases, and 7 bases had no gene match. Germline V gene lookup returns CDR1 MDHEN and CDR2 SYDVKM. The CDR3 is 16 amino acids. CDR3 sequence reads: CASSPKREGPTDTQYF. As DNA, the CDR3 is TGTGCCAGCAGTCCGAAGCGGGAGGGGCCCACAGATACGCAGTATTTT.

The genes are TRBV19 and TRBJ2-1; 9 bases line up with TRBD2. The CDR3 sequence is 18 residues long. V gave up 6 bases and J gave up 3 bases; unmatched junction bases: 15. From germline, CDR1 is LNHDA and CDR2 SQIVND (reference sequence). CDR3 sequence reads: CASRWALGSGGNYNEQFF. The CDR3 DNA sequence: TGTGCCAGTAGATGGGCCTTAGGGAGCGGGGGGAACTACAATGAGCAGTTCTTC.

V and J are TRBV10-1 and TRBJ2-7; TRBD1 matches 10 bases. CDR1 WNHNN and CDR2 SYGVQD come from the germline V gene (reference sequence). The CDR3 is 15 residues long. With V trimmed by 3 bases and J by 3 bases, 5 bases remained unmatched. The DNA for the CDR3 is TGCGCCAGCAGTGACTTTGGGGACAGGGGCTACGAGCAGTACTTC. This translates into CASSDFGDRGYEQYF.

The CDR3 region has the DNA TGTGCCACCAGCAGAGCGGTTCAGGGGCCGGTGGGGGCCAACGTCCTGACTTTC. Translation gives CATSRAVQGPVGANVLTF. This chain links TRBV15 with TRBJ2-6; TRBD1 might be the D (6 bases). The CDR3 contains 18 residues. The V and J ends lost 1 base and 4 bases respectively, with 17 bases between them. CDR1 and CDR2 (germline): LNHNV, YYDKDF (reference sequence).

J is TRBJ1-2 and V is TRBV2; perhaps TRBD2 as D (7 bases). The J call may not be correct, given that the DNA end is closer to TRBJ2-1. The germline V gene has CDR1 SNHLY and CDR2 FYNNEI. CDR3 length equals 13 residues. CDR3 sequence (DNA): TGTGCCAGCAGTGGGCGGGGGCACAATGAGCAGTTCTTC. It is translated as CASSGRGHNEQFF.

This clonotype has only one observation. At one boundary the junction diverges from the germline segment, which might be a read error. The chain has TRBV24-1 and TRBJ2-2; tentatively, D is TRBD1 or TRBD2 (6 bases each). The CDR3 spans 16 residues. Germline V gene data show CDR1 as KGHDR and CDR2 as SFDVKD. CDR3 region: CATNDSAGHGTGELFF. CDR3 DNA: TGTGCCACCAATGATTCGGCGGGACACGGCACCGGGGAGCTGTTTTTT.

This clonotype has a handful of counts. This sequence joins TRBV2 and TRBJ2-7, with a tentative D call TRBD2 (5 bases). The V and J ends lost 7 bases and 3 bases respectively, with 7 bases between them. CDR3 length equals 11 residues. Looked up from germline, CDR1 is SNHLY and CDR2 is FYNNEI. The CDR3 bases are TGTGCCAGCAAGAGGGACTACGAGCAGTACTTC. It specifies CASKRDYEQYF.

A few counts support this clonotype. The V and J genes are TRBV29-1 and TRBJ1-2, with a tentative D call TRBD1 (5 bases). Trimming stripped 5 bases from V and 4 bases from J, with 14 bases between. Germline V gene sequence: CDR1 SQVTM, CDR2 ANQGSEA. CDR3 size: 13 residues. CDR3 protein: CSVWDGGAYGYTF. CDR3 DNA sequence: TGCAGCGTTTGGGACGGCGGGGCCTATGGCTACACCTTC.

The chain combines TRBV29-1 with TRBJ1-1; the D is unclear. Trimming took 0 bases from V and 6 from J, leaving 2 bases between them. The CDR3 is 10 residues long. Germline-derived CDR1 and CDR2 are SQVTM and ANQGSEA. The CDR3 region has the DNA TGCAGCGTTGAAGATGCTGAAGCTTTCTTT. Its protein is CSVEDAEAFF.

Ten or more counts support this clonotype. This chain links TRBV20-1 with TRBJ2-1, with a weak D call TRBD2 (5 bases). In germline, CDR1 is DFQATT, CDR2 SNEGSKA (reference sequence). The CDR3 contains 16 residues. Trimming pared 0 bases from V and 0 bases from J, leaving 12 bases between. As DNA, the CDR3 is TGCAGTGCTAGAGACCTCTCGGGAAGCTCCTACAATGAGCAGTTCTTC. Encoded protein: CSARDLSGSSYNEQFF.

A word on this clonotype: At one end the junction does not follow the germline gene, possibly because of a read error. The V and J genes are TRBV6-5 and TRBJ1-1; 8 positions match TRBD1. The CDR3 sequence is 13 residues long. The V gene's germline CDR1 is MNHEY and CDR2 SVGAGI. The CDR3 region is CASSCAGGTGAFF. Written as DNA, the CDR3 is TGTGCCAGCAGTTGCGCAGGGGGCACTGGAGCTTTCTTT.

There are many counts of this clonotype. The chain has TRBV5-8 and TRBJ1-5; a weak D match, TRBD1 (6 bases). Germline loops: CDR1 SGHTS, CDR2 YDEGEE. The CDR3 is 14 residues long. The germline V and J ends were trimmed by 4 bases and 2 bases, with 10 bases remaining between them. The CDR3 DNA sequence: TGTGCCAGCAGCCACAGACAGGGCAATCAGCCCCAGCATTTT. Translation gives CASSHRQGNQPQHF.

The rearrangement joins TRBV9 to TRBJ2-1; tentative D call: TRBD1 (6 bases). Germline V gene sequence: CDR1 SGDLS, CDR2 YYNGEE. CDR3 length equals 13 residues. The germline V and J ends were trimmed by 4 bases and 10 bases, with 15 bases remaining between them. CDR3 sequence: CASSQVLQGEQFF. In DNA form, the CDR3 reads TGTGCCAGCAGCCAAGTACTACAGGGAGAGCAGTTCTTC.

The rearrangement uses TRBV15 and TRBJ2-7; 7 bases fit TRBD1. Germline-derived CDR1 and CDR2 are LNHNV and YYDKDF (reference sequence). The CDR3 spans 14 residues. Germline trimming cut 9 bases from V and 5 bases from J; bases unmatched to any gene: 13. DNA for the CDR3: TGTGCCACTTCACGTCGACAGGGTTATAACGAGCAGTACTTC. This codes for CATSRRQGYNEQYF.

The J gene is TRBJ2-1, the V gene TRBV18, with TRBD1 as a possible D gene (6 bases). This CDR3 region has 14 residues. Germline V lookup: CDR1 KGHSH, CDR2 LQKENI. V was clipped by 3 bases and J by 5 bases, with 11 bases between them. CDR3 sequence reads: CASSPGTLDNEQFF. Here the CDR3 DNA reads TGTGCCAGCTCACCCGGGACACTGGACAATGAGCAGTTCTTC.

This clonotype was recorded a few times. The chain employs TRBV10-3 and TRBJ1-1; a weak D match, TRBD1 (5 bases). This CDR3 has 12 residues. Germline CDR1 reads ENHRY; CDR2 reads SYGVKD. Trimming pared 6 bases from V and 5 bases from J, leaving 10 bases between. DNA for the CDR3: TGTGCCATCAGGCAGGGCCGTACTGAAGCTTTCTTT. Translation: CAIRQGRTEAFF.

The sample holds many counts of this clonotype. The chain joins TRBV25-1 to TRBJ2-3; 7 bases agree with TRBD2. Germline loops: CDR1 MGHDK, CDR2 SYGVNS. The length of the CDR3 is 15 residues. J gave up 2 bases and V 3 bases, and 5 bases lay outside the gene matches. CDR3 loop: CASSDLAAATDTQYF. CDR3 DNA: TGTGCCAGCAGTGATCTAGCGGCAGCCACAGATACGCAGTATTTT. The entire variable domain, with the rest obtained from reference TRBV25-1 and TRBJ2-3, is as follows: EADIYQTPRYLVIGTGKKITLECSQTMGHDKMYWYQQDPGMELHLIHYSYGVNSTEKGDLSSESTVSRIRTEHFPLTLESARPSHTSQYLCASSDLAAATDTQYFGPGTRLTVL.

This clonotype was recorded a few times. CDR3 nucleotides: TGTGCCAGCAGTTTATTGGTAGGGGTAGGTGGGGCCAACGTCCTGACTTTC. It specifies CASSLLVGVGGANVLTF. The rearrangement links TRBV27 to TRBJ2-6; D is possibly TRBD1 (5 bases). The V and J ends lost 1 base and 3 bases respectively, with 13 bases between them. Germline V gene data show CDR1 as MNHEY and CDR2 as SMNVEV (reference sequence). The CDR3 contains 17 residues.

This clonotype was recorded at least ten times. The chain couples TRBV5-8 to TRBJ2-7; perhaps TRBD1 as D (6 bases). Germline V CDR1 and CDR2: SGHTS, YDEGEE. Trimming pared 0 bases from V and 2 bases from J, leaving 12 bases between. The CDR3 runs to 15 residues. The chain's CDR3 is CASSLDQGIPYEQYF. In DNA form, the CDR3 reads TGTGCCAGCAGCTTGGATCAGGGGATTCCCTACGAGCAGTACTTC.

This clonotype was counted once. V is TRBV9 and J is TRBJ1-1; tentative D call: TRBD1 (6 bases). Trimming pared 1 base from V and 7 bases from J, leaving 17 bases between. Germline assignment: CDR1 SGDLS and CDR2 YYNGEE. This CDR3 is 15 amino acids long. CDR3: CASSVIGTGADEAFF. The CDR3 bases are TGTGCCAGCAGCGTAATAGGGACGGGGGCTGATGAAGCTTTCTTT.

The chain links TRBV5-4 to TRBJ2-6; no reliable D call. Per germline, CDR1 SGHNT and CDR2 YYREEE (reference sequence). V lost 4 bases and J 3 bases, leaving 8 bases between the germline ends. The CDR3 runs 14 residues. The CDR3 nucleotides read TGTGCCAGCAGCGCGCTCCGTGGGGCCAACGTCCTGACTTTC. The encoded protein is CASSALRGANVLTF.

CDR3: CSVELTGGLGETQYF. Here the CDR3 DNA reads TGCAGCGTTGAATTGACAGGGGGATTGGGAGAGACCCAGTACTTC. The chain recombines TRBV29-1 with TRBJ2-5; 9 bases align to TRBD1. Germline trimming cut 2 bases from V and 4 bases from J; bases unmatched to any gene: 8. CDR1 and CDR2 (germline): SQVTM, ANQGSEA. This CDR3 spans 15 amino acids.

This clonotype showed up many times. The chain couples TRBV9 to TRBJ1-1; perhaps TRBD1 as D (6 bases). The CDR3 is made up of 15 amino acids. The V end was cut by 3 bases, the J end by 0 bases, with 12 bases between. Looked up from germline, CDR1 is SGDLS and CDR2 is YYNGEE. CDR3 DNA sequence: TGTGCCAGCAGCGCCGAGGGACATTTGAACACTGAAGCTTTCTTT. Its protein is CASSAEGHLNTEAFF.

The chain employs TRBV20-1 and TRBJ2-3; tentatively, D is TRBD2 (6 bases). Germline lookup yields CDR1 DFQATT and CDR2 SNEGSKA (reference sequence). The CDR3 is made up of 14 amino acids. Trimming removed 7 bases from V and 1 base from J, with 15 bases in between. This CDR3 reads CSGRTSSGTDTQYF. The CDR3 nucleotides are TGCAGTGGCAGAACTAGCAGTGGCACAGATACGCAGTATTTT.